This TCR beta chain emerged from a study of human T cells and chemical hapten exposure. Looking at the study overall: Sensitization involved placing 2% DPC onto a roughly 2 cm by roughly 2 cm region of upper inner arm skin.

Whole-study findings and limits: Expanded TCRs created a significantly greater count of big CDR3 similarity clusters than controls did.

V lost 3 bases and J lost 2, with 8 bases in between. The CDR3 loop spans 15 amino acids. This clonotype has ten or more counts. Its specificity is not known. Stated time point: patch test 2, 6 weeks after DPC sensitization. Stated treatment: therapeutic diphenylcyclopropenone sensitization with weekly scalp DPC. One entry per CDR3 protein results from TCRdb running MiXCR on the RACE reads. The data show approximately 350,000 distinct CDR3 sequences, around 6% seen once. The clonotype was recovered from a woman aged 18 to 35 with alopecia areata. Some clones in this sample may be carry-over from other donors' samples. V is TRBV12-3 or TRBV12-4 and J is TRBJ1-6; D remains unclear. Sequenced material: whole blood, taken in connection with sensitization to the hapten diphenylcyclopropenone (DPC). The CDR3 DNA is TGTGCCAGCAGTTTCGGGTCAACCTATAATTCACCCCTCCACTTT. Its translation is CASSFGSTYNSPLHF.